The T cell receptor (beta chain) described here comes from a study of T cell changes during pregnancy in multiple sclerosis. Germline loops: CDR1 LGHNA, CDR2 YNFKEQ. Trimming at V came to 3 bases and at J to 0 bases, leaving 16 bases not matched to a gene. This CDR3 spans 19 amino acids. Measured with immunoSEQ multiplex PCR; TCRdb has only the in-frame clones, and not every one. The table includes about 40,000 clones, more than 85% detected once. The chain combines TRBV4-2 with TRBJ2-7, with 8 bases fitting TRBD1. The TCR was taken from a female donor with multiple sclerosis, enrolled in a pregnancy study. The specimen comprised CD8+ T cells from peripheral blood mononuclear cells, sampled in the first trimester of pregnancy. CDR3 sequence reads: CASSHPRTGNSASSYEQYF. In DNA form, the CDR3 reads TGTGCCAGCAGCCATCCGAGGACAGGGAACTCTGCGAGCTCCTACGAGCAGTACTTC.